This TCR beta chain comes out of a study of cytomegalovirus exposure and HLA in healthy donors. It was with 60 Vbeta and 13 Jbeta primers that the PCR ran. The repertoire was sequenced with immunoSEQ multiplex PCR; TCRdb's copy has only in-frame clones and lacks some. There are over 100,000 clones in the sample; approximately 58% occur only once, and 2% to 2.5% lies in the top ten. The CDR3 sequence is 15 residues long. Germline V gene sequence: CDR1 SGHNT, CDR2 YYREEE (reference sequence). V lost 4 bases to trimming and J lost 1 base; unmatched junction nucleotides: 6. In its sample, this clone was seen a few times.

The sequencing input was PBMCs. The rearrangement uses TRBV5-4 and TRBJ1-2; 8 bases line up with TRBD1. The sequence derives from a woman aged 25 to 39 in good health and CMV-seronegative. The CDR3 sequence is CASSLTTGVNYGYTF. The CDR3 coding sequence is TGTGCCAGCAGCCTTACGACAGGGGTTAACTATGGCTACACCTTC.